This TCR beta chain was recovered during a study of T cell responses to AZD1222 COVID-19 vaccine (TCRdb year 2021). Broadly, across the study: AZD1222 recipients with second doses at about 4 weeks or about 12 weeks were pooled, because spike-specific TCR depth and breadth did not differ between schedules. Trial participants were enrolled by age into subgroups of 18-55, 56-69 and 70-plus years, and roughly 160, 29 and 62 TCR-sequenced participants, respectively, were included in these subgroups. TCR sequencing covered more than 230 trial participants: 207 given two doses of AZD1222 and about 26 given two doses of MenACWY control vaccine. Overall results and qualifications from the work: Vaccine-associated CD4 TCRs spanned the whole spike protein, with dominant responses in regions 160-218 and 743-854. Conclusions about previously exposed vaccinees were limited because only a handful of AZD1222 recipients were SARS-CoV-2 seropositive at baseline. After two AZD1222 doses, spike-specific TCR breadth and depth were significantly higher than at day 0 and than in MenACWY recipients. Reportedly, close to half of the unique spike-specific TCRs recognized epitopes lying outside the regions that are mutated in the B.1.351 and B.1.1.7 variants. Because no day 14 peak-response samples were available, the repertoires could be characterized only after the peak T cell response. Most participants were white British and females outnumbered males, and the authors suggested that clonal diversity may have been underestimated. The 56-69-year group was small, and its depth increase did not reach significance, likely because of low power.

The CDR3 regions of human TCRbeta chains were analyzed by immunosequencing. Per the source publication's procedure: Repertoire TCRs were checked for matches against a reference library of SARS-CoV-2-specific TCRs that had been generated using the MIRA antigen-specificity platform. Breadth was defined as the fraction of unique TCRs that were SARS-CoV-2-associated, and depth was defined as the fraction of total T cells that were SARS-CoV-2-associated. Using the MIRA data, every spike-specific TCR was mapped to the spike region that the TCR reacted to and assigned to either a CD4 or a CD8 class. Log10-transformed breadth and depth values were compared by one-way ANOVA with Sidak's multiple comparisons tests. TCRdb retrieved this table from immuneACCESS and kept in-frame rearrangements only. Not all clones are present; in checked studies, unresolved V genes account for under half, and no reason is known for the remainder. V and J calls and clone size are those listed in that table; D and trimming were worked out from the DNA. This sample is represented by 140,000 to 150,000 clones; more than 85% of them were singletons. The ten largest clones take up about 9.1% of the sample.

The time point label, read with the paper, signifies: baseline before first vaccination. The vaccinee samples were drawn from two UK trials, COV001 and COV002, one of which was a single-blind randomized controlled phase 2/3 trial testing AZD1222 (ChAdOx1 nCoV-19) in healthy adults. For TCRbeta chain sequencing, PBMC samples were collected from trial participants at day 0 and at day 28 after the second dose. CDR1 MGHRA and CDR2 YSYEKL were looked up in the germline V gene. CDR3 length: 14 amino acids, cysteine to phenylalanine. Only the CDR3 portion is preserved as DNA: 42 bases, with reading frame beginning at the first base. Trimming removed 3 bases from V and 0 bases from J, leaving 9 bases between the germline ends. Concerning this clone: The antigen it recognizes is unknown. No quality values exist for individual bases; no much larger clone is one base distant.

Sequenced material: peripheral blood, taken on day 0 of AZD1222 vaccination. The clonotype comes from an adult in good health. Recombination linked TRBV4-1 to TRBJ2-7, and the D gene may be TRBD1, 6 bases matching. The CDR3 protein: CASSHTGSSYEQYF. At the DNA level, the sequence is TGCGCCAGCAGCCATACAGGGAGCTCCTACGAGCAGTACTTC.